This entry concerns a single T cell receptor (beta chain). Its antigen remains unknown. Assay: immunoSEQ multiplex PCR; the TCRdb copy retains only in-frame clones and omits some. Among about 320,000 clones listed, about 93% were seen once. Time point: blood from clinic visit 5 months post-surgery; TSC patient then seizure free. Surgery cases with the highest brain T cell transcript signatures were chosen for sequencing. Pre-surgery treatment included at least one anti-epileptic drug. The data derive from a study of brain T cells in children with intractable seizures. Broader study findings: Clones missing pre-surgery may reflect undersampling of that blood sample. Patients' HCMV serostatus was unknown; virus specificity rests on CDR3 similarity alone.

The CDR3 is 12 residues long. Per the germline V gene, CDR1 is SGHTA and CDR2 is FQGTGA. Trimming took off 5 bases at V and 9 bases at J, with 13 bases between the two ends. The V gene is TRBV7-3, the J gene TRBJ1-2; D gene ambiguous. The clonotype originates from a boy under two years old with tuberous sclerosis and intractable seizures. The sample in question was peripheral blood, obtained less than 6 months after surgery. CDR3 coding DNA: TGTGCCAGCAGCCCGGACGGCCTGCGCTACACCTTC. Protein product: CASSPDGLRYTF.